The 9 T cell receptor beta chains below were found in one sample sequenced in a study of cytomegalovirus exposure and HLA in healthy donors. The PCR had 60 Vbeta and 13 Jbeta primers. Assay used: immunoSEQ multiplex PCR; TCRdb lists only in-frame clones, some missing. This table has 60,000 or so clones, 70% to 85% appearing once. Sequencing was done on a sample of PBMCs. Source of these receptors: a woman in her forties in good health and CMV-seropositive.

The chain has TRBV4-2 and TRBJ1-2, with D unclear. The CDR3 runs 16 residues. The V end lost 0 bases, the J end lost 8 bases, and 19 bases lay between the germline ends. Germline values: CDR1 LGHNA, CDR2 YNFKEQ. CDR3 sequence reads: CASSQDQQLGHFGYTF. CDR3 DNA sequence: TGTGCCAGCAGCCAAGATCAACAGTTAGGCCATTTCGGCTACACCTTC.

The rearrangement uses TRBV11-2 and TRBJ2-7; D perhaps matches TRBD2 (6 bases). CDR3 length: 15 residues. With 0 bases removed from V and 5 bases from J, the gap between germline ends came to 14 bases. The germline CDR1 and CDR2 sequences are SGHAT and FQNNGV. The CDR3 region is CASSLEARDLDEQYF. CDR3 nucleotides: TGTGCCAGCAGCTTAGAGGCCAGGGACTTAGACGAGCAGTACTTC.

V is TRBV6-1 and J is TRBJ1-2; D uncertain. V was shortened by 5 bases and J by 4 bases, with 14 bases between the two germline ends. This CDR3 region has 14 residues. CDR1 is MNHNS and CDR2 is SASEGT in the germline V gene. The CDR3 is CASSRYRSSYGYTF. For the CDR3, the DNA is TGTGCCAGCAGTCGTTACCGGAGCAGCTATGGCTACACCTTC.

This rearrangement joins TRBV6-5 to TRBJ2-3, with 8 bases lining up with TRBD1. Trimming cost V 0 bases and J 6 bases; bases outside gene matches: 5. Germline CDR1 MNHEY, CDR2 SVGAGI. CDR3 length: 15 amino acids. The DNA for the CDR3 is TGTGCCAGCAGTTACTCGACTACAGGGGGGGATACGCAGTATTTT. Amino acid sequence: CASSYSTTGGDTQYF.

Comment on this clone: The junction differs from germline at one of its ends, possibly a read error. The rearrangement joins TRBV5-1 to TRBJ1-2; D gene ambiguous. This CDR3 region has 14 residues. CDR1 is SGHRS and CDR2 is YFSETQ in the germline V gene. CDR3 residues: CASSLIAGSAEWVF. The CDR3 coding sequence is TGCGCCAGCAGCTTGATTGCCGGGTCGGCGGAGTGGGTATTC.

The chain couples TRBV9 to TRBJ2-7; possible D gene TRBD2, 6 bases. The germline V gene has CDR1 SGDLS and CDR2 YYNGEE. There are 15 residues in the CDR3. The V and J ends lost 3 bases and 1 base respectively, with 14 bases between them. The CDR3 protein is CASSARDLGSYEQYF. The CDR3, as DNA: TGTGCCAGCAGCGCCCGGGACTTGGGTTCCTACGAGCAGTACTTC.

The chain has TRBV19 and TRBJ2-5, with 8 nucleotides matching TRBD1. CDR3 length equals 15 residues. V was clipped by 2 bases and J by 5 bases; unmatched bases: 7. In germline, CDR1 is LNHDA, CDR2 SQIVND (reference sequence). Here the CDR3 DNA reads TGTGCCAGTAGTATACGGTCAGGGGGCTGGGAGACCCAGTACTTC. This encodes CASSIRSGGWETQYF.

The chain joins TRBV7-2 to TRBJ2-7, with 7 bases matching TRBD1. Germline CDR1 is SGHTA and CDR2 is FQGNSA. V dropped 6 bases and J dropped 2; count of bases not matched to a gene: 7. The CDR3 has 14 amino acids. CDR3 region: CASSFPGQPYEQYF. The CDR3 region has the DNA TGTGCCAGCAGTTTCCCGGGACAGCCCTACGAGCAGTACTTC.

The rearrangement links TRBV4-1 to TRBJ2-7, with TRBD1 as a possible D gene (5 bases). The V and J ends lost 5 bases and 7 bases respectively, with 21 bases between them. CDR1 and CDR2 (germline): MGHRA, YSYEKL. The CDR3 runs to 15 residues. The CDR3 protein is CASSTDQSRVWEQYF. In DNA form, the CDR3 reads TGCGCCAGCAGCACGGACCAGAGCAGGGTTTGGGAGCAGTACTTC.